Below, one T cell receptor (beta chain) is given with its context. Its antigen has not been determined. Within one base of it there is no much larger clone, and no base qualities were kept. Systemically healthy Caucasian individuals from Russia, over 30 in total and aged roughly 6 to 100 years, were included as donors. Around 10 milliliters of peripheral blood were collected from each donor into EDTA-treated Vacutainer tubes. Ficoll-Paque density-gradient centrifugation was used to isolate PBMCs, with at least 7 million obtained per sample. Trizol reagent was used to extract total RNA from the PBMCs, yielding at least 6 micrograms per sample. Naive CD45RAhigh/CD27high T cell percentages were measured by flow cytometry on a PBMC aliquot from every donor. This entry is derived from a study of blood T cells in healthy people across ages (dated by TCRdb to between 2014 and 2017). Concerning the study at large: Template switching captured roughly one uniquely barcoded TCR beta cDNA molecule per two T cells in model experiments. The study measured age-related changes in TCR beta repertoire diversity using deep sequencing normalized with unique cDNA molecular identifiers. The donors were split into four age groups: young (average approximately 16 years), middle-aged (about 40), aged (roughly 65) and long-lived (roughly 88). To avoid experimental bias, donors of different ages were spread randomly across the sequencing lanes. Using the same blood draw, the study looked at two additional independent replicas of 1 million unique cDNA reads for two donors, one aged 18 to 29 and the other aged 80 or older. Broad study findings and their caveats: Observed TCR beta diversity per million T cells fell roughly linearly with age, and a significant reduction was already apparent by age around 40. The percentage of naive T cells measured by flow cytometry correlated strongly with observed TCR beta diversity. Since profiling was done on bulk unsorted PBMCs, naive and antigen-experienced compartments could not be conclusively compared. Compared with the aged group, more naive CD4+ T cells, fewer expanded clones and increased TCR diversity were shown by the long-lived group, suggesting age selection. The CMV infection status of donors was not known, potentially confounding age-related changes in expanded clonotypes. Estimates of total diversity from one million sequenced T cells were regarded as lower bounds and underestimates.

V sheds 0 bases and J sheds 6 bases, leaving 12 bases between their ends. Reading the germline V gene gives CDR1 MGHRA and CDR2 YSYEKL. The CDR3, from cysteine to phenylalanine, totals 16 residues. Only the CDR3 part of the read is kept: 48 bases, read in frame from the first base. The library was prepared using 5' RACE. Sequencing was carried out with an Illumina HiSeq 2500. A second PCR of roughly 7 to 12 cycles was run with a J-beta primer mix and a sample-barcoded 5' primer. A unique molecular identifier was introduced onto each TCR beta cDNA molecule by a template-switch 5' adaptor carrying 12 random nucleotides. At least 2.5 million CDR3-containing paired-end reads were obtained from each sample. All of the RNA was converted into first-strand cDNA using the Mint cDNA synthesis kit, with a TRBC-specific oligonucleotide serving as the primer. All cDNA was treated with uracil-DNA glycosylase and then went through a first 18-cycle PCR with the universal primers M1SS and BC2_uni_R. As for how the authors treated the data: Normalization of each sample was performed by random selection of 1 million high-quality reads, each carrying a distinct molecular identifier. Instead of being binned into consensus sequences, reads that shared molecular identifiers were thrown out. CDR3 identification, clonotype clustering and error correction used MiTCR with a Q25 quality threshold and the strictest error-elimination algorithm. A nonparametric unseen species model using Euler transformation provided a lower-bound estimate of total TCR beta diversity. TCRdb reworked the public reads: Q25 trimming with fastp, MiXCR clone assembly, productive beta chains retained. Each CDR3 protein appears once, grouped with its most common genes and DNA. It is TCRdb's table, rather than the study itself, that gives the V and J calls and clone size. This sample is represented by 850,000 to 1,100,000 distinct CDR3 sequences; around two fifths of them were singletons. The ten top clones hold about an eighth of the sample.

Recombination linked TRBV4-1 to TRBJ1-6; no D gene is confidently identified. The source is a man aged 18 to 29 in good health. The specimen was blood. The CDR3 protein sequence reads: CASSQDFDTGNSPLHF. The nucleotides read TGCGCCAGCAGCCAAGATTTCGACACGGGTAATTCACCCCTCCACTTT.